Each of the 18 T cell receptor beta chains below was sequenced from the same sample in a study of Ad26.COV2.S vaccination and SARS-CoV-2 variants. TCRdb keeps only in-frame clones here, not all; method: immunoSEQ multiplex PCR. The data show over 100,000 clones, with around three quarters seen just once and 15% to 20% held by the top ten. The sequenced sample was peripheral blood, obtained after recovery from COVID-19. The receptors were gathered from a human donor who had recovered from COVID-19.

This clone was seen only a few times. CDR3 coding DNA: TGCGCCAGCAGCTTGGGGCTGGGCGGGCAGGGGATTGCCTACGAGCAGTACTTC. Translation gives CASSLGLGGQGIAYEQYF. This rearrangement joins TRBV5-1 to TRBJ2-7; D is perhaps TRBD1 (6 bases). Germline-derived CDR1 and CDR2 are SGHRS and YFSETQ. This CDR3 has 18 residues. V gave up 0 bases and J gave up 2 bases, with 21 bases separating them.

Notes on this clone: A junction end diverges from the germline sequence, so it may reflect a read error. CDR3: CANSLTESSYEQYF. The CDR3 region has the DNA TGTGCCAACAGTTTGACCGAGAGCTCCTACGAGCAGTACTTC. The rearrangement uses TRBV28 and TRBJ2-7; D call uncertain. CDR3 length: 14 residues. Germline V lookup: CDR1 MDHEN, CDR2 SYDVKM. Based on the CDR3 plus reference TRBV28 and TRBJ2-7, the full variable domain is DVKVTQSSRYLVKRTGEKVFLECVQDMDHENMFWYRQDPGLGLRLIYFSYDVKMKEKGDIPEGYSVSREKKERFSLILESASTNQTSMYLCANSLTESSYEQYFGPGTRLTVT.

The count of this clone is one. An end of the junction differs from the germline gene, which may be a read error. The V gene is TRBV12-3 or TRBV12-4, the J gene TRBJ1-2; D is ambiguous. The CDR3 sequence is 11 residues long. The CDR3 nucleotides are TGTGCCAGCAGTTTATATTCGGCCAGATACTTC. Translation: CASSLYSARYF.

In its sample, this clone was seen a few times. The chain combines TRBV6-5 with TRBJ1-2, with D maybe TRBD1 (6 bases). V was pared by 5 bases and J by 4 bases, with 11 bases between. Germline assignment: CDR1 MNHEY and CDR2 SVGAGI. This CDR3 region has 13 residues. Here the CDR3 DNA reads TGTGCCAGCAGTCAGACAGGAGGCTATGGCTACACCTTC. Translation gives CASSQTGGYGYTF.

The chain employs TRBV29-1 and TRBJ1-3, with unresolved D. Deletions cut 3 bases from V and 0 bases from J, with 6 bases between. The CDR3 length is 13 residues. Germline V gene lookup returns CDR1 SQVTM and CDR2 ANQGSEA. The CDR3 sequence: CSVEFYSGNTIYF. In DNA, the CDR3 is TGCAGCGTTGAGTTTTACTCTGGAAACACCATATATTTT.

This clone was detected ten times or more. CDR3 residues: CASSQNPPRPYNEQFF. CDR3 coding DNA: TGTGCCAGCAGCCAAAATCCCCCCCGGCCCTACAATGAGCAGTTCTTC. The rearrangement links TRBV3-1 (or the pseudogene TRBV3-2) to TRBJ2-1; D remains ambiguous. V lost 2 bases and J lost 2, with 13 bases in between. There are 16 residues in the CDR3. Germline CDR1 and CDR2: LGHDT and YNNKEL (reference sequence).

The V gene is TRBV2, the J gene TRBJ2-7; tentative D call: TRBD1 (6 bases). Germline CDR1 is SNHLY and CDR2 is FYNNEI. The length of the CDR3 is 15 residues. V was shortened by 5 bases and J by 2 bases, with 16 bases between the two germline ends. Written as DNA, the CDR3 is TGTGCCAGCAGTAGAAGGGTTACAGGGCCCTACGAGCAGTACTTC. Translated: CASSRRVTGPYEQYF.

The chain employs TRBV28 and TRBJ1-2, with a weak D call TRBD1 (5 bases). Germline CDR1 MDHEN, CDR2 SYDVKM. Deletions cut 5 bases from V and 4 bases from J, with 14 bases between. The CDR3 has 14 amino acids. The CDR3 loop reads CASSLQGGRYGYTF. The DNA for the CDR3 is TGTGCCAGCAGTCTCCAGGGTGGTCGCTATGGCTACACCTTC.

The chain has TRBV27 and TRBJ1-4; tentative D call: TRBD1 (6 bases). There are 14 residues in the CDR3. Germline CDR1 is MNHEY and CDR2 is SMNVEV (reference sequence). Trimming took 1 base from V and 7 from J, leaving 10 bases between them. In DNA, the CDR3 is TGTGCCAGCAGTTTATGGGGGGGCGGTGAAAAACTGTTTTTT. It translates to CASSLWGGGEKLFF.

This CDR3 reads CASRPTLDYGYTF. CDR3 bases: TGTGCCAGCAGACCGACACTAGACTATGGCTACACCTTC. The chain carries TRBV28 and TRBJ1-2; D not certain. Trimming took off 6 bases at V and 3 bases at J, with 11 bases between the two ends. CDR1 and CDR2 (germline): MDHEN, SYDVKM. The CDR3 is 13 amino acids.

The V call is TRBV5-4, the J call TRBJ1-1; D unclear. V lost 0 bases to trimming and J lost 0 bases, with 9 bases between them. The CDR3 spans 15 residues. The germline gives CDR1 SGHNT, CDR2 YYREEE (reference sequence). The DNA of the CDR3 is TGTGCCAGCAGCTTGGACGGGTTACTGAACACTGAAGCTTTCTTT. Amino acids: CASSLDGLLNTEAFF. Full variable domain (rest looked up from reference TRBV5-4 and TRBJ1-1): ETGVTQSPTHLIKTRGQQVTLRCSSQSGHNTVSWYQQALGQGPQFIFQYYREEENGRGNFPPRFSGLQFPNYSSELNVNALELDDSALYLCASSLDGLLNTEAFFGQGTRLTVV.

The V call is TRBV28, the J call TRBJ1-2; D might be TRBD1 (6 bases). Trimming removed 2 bases at V and 2 bases at J, with 12 bases between. The V gene's germline CDR1 is MDHEN and CDR2 SYDVKM. This CDR3 spans 15 amino acids. The CDR3 spells CASSLGQLINYGYTF. The CDR3 bases are TGTGCCAGCAGTTTAGGACAGTTGATCAACTATGGCTACACCTTC.

The chain couples TRBV4-3 to TRBJ1-1; D is uncertain. Trimming shortened V by 1 base and J by 4 bases, and 13 bases separated the two germline ends. The CDR3 extends over 15 amino acids. Germline assignment: CDR1 LGHNA and CDR2 YSLEER. The CDR3 DNA is TGCGCCAGCAGCCAAGGGGAGACTTTCGGCACTGAAGCTTTCTTT. Residues: CASSQGETFGTEAFF.

Concerning this clone: The germline gene is not matched at one end of the junction; a read error may be the cause. CDR3 amino acids: CASSLSGGKRDF. CDR3 bases: TGTGCCAGCAGTTTATCCGGAGGAAAGAGAGACTTC. The chain recombines TRBV28 with TRBJ2-7, with D tentatively TRBD2 (5 bases). The CDR3 extends over 12 amino acids. CDR1 and CDR2 from the germline V gene are MDHEN and SYDVKM. Looking up the rest from reference TRBV28 and TRBJ2-7 gives the full variable domain: DVKVTQSSRYLVKRTGEKVFLECVQDMDHENMFWYRQDPGLGLRLIYFSYDVKMKEKGDIPEGYSVSREKKERFSLILESASTNQTSMYLCASSLSGGKRDFGPGTRLTVT.

The gene calls are TRBV7-9 and TRBJ2-2; D possibly corresponds to TRBD1 (5 bases). Germline CDR1 SEHNR, CDR2 FQNEAQ (reference sequence). The CDR3 consists of 14 residues. V shed 5 bases and J shed 4 bases, with 11 bases lying between them. CDR3 sequence: CASSERRGTGELFF. CDR3 bases: TGTGCCAGCAGCGAGCGAAGGGGCACCGGGGAGCTGTTTTTT.

The gene calls are TRBV19 and TRBJ2-5; a weak D match, TRBD2 (6 bases). Per the germline V gene, CDR1 is LNHDA and CDR2 is SQIVND (reference sequence). The CDR3 spans 13 residues. The ends were cut back, 5 bases at V and 3 bases at J, with 10 bases in the middle. CDR3 amino acids: CASSGTPEETQYF. CDR3 sequence (DNA): TGTGCCAGTAGTGGGACTCCGGAAGAGACCCAGTACTTC.

The rearrangement joins TRBV30 to TRBJ2-5; D is unclear. Germline V gene sequence: CDR1 GTSNPN, CDR2 SVGIG (reference sequence). The CDR3 covers 14 residues. Trimming took off 0 bases at V and 5 bases at J, with 13 bases between the two ends. DNA for the CDR3: TGTGCCTGGAGTGTATGGGATGGTACGGAGACCCAGTACTTC. This codes for CAWSVWDGTETQYF.

The chain employs TRBV27 and TRBJ1-6; D perhaps matches TRBD1 (5 bases). The V end lost 7 bases, the J end lost 0 bases, and 22 bases lay between the germline ends. The CDR3 has 19 residues. Germline-derived CDR1 and CDR2 are MNHEY and SMNVEV (reference sequence). The CDR3 loop reads CASTRQRGTYSSYNSPLHF. The CDR3 nucleotides read TGTGCCAGCACCCGACAGAGGGGCACTTATAGCTCCTATAATTCACCCCTCCACTTT.